This TCR beta chain was retrieved from a study of blood T cell repertoires in COVID-19. The overall study: Samples of COVID-19 (acute and convalescent) were obtained from the United States, Italy and Spain. PBMCs, B-cell-depleted T cells, or T cells provided the cDNA or gDNA that made up the material.

Original methodology: Researchers report that nucleated cell counts were estimated from reference gene primer amplification. Clones were sequenced by immunoSEQ multiplex PCR, and TCRdb holds only the in-frame ones, with some missing. V and J calls and clone size come straight from that table; D and trimming were deduced from the DNA. The table shows roughly 300,000 clones, with roughly nine tenths occurring only once. The CDR3 contains 15 residues. Germline V gives CDR1 KGHSH, CDR2 LQKENI. Trimming removed 2 bases from V and 0 bases from J, with 10 bases in between. The TCR was taken from a man younger than 35 who had recovered from COVID-19. The chain carries TRBV18 and TRBJ1-2; D possibly corresponds to TRBD1 (5 bases). The specimen sequenced was peripheral blood. The CDR3 sequence: CASSPSGTTNYGYTF. CDR3 coding DNA: TGTGCCAGCTCACCAAGCGGGACCACTAACTATGGCTACACCTTC.